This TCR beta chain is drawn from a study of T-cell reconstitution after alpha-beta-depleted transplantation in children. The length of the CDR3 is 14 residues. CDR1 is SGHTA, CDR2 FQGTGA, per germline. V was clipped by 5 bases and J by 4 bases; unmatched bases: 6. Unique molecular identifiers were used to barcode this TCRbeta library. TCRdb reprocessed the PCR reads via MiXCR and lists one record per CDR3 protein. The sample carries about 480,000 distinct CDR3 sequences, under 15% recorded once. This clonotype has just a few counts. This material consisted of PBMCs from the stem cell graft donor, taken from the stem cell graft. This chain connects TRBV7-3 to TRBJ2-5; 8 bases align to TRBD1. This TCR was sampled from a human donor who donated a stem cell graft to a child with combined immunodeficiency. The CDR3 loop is CASSQTGEGETQYF. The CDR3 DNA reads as TGTGCCAGCAGCCAGACAGGGGAAGGAGAGACCCAGTACTTC.